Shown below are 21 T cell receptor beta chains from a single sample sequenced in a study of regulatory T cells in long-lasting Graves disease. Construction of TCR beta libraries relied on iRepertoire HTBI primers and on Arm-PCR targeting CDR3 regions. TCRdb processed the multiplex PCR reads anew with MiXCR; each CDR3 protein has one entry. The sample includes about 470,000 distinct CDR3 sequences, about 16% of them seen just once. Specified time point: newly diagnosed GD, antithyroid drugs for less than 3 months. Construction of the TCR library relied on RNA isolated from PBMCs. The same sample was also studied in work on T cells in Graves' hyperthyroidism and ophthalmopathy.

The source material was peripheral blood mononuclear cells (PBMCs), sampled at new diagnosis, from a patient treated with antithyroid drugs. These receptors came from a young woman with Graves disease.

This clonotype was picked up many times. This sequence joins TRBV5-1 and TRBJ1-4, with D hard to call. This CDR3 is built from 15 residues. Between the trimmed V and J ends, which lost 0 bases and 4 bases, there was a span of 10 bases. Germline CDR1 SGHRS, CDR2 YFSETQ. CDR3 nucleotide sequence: TGCGCCAGCAGCTTGGAATCTCGGGATAATGAAAAACTGTTTTTT. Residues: CASSLESRDNEKLFF.

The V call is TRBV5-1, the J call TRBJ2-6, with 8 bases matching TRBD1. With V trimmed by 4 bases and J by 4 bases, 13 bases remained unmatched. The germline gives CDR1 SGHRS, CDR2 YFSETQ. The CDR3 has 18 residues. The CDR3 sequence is CASSRVQGARKGANVLTF. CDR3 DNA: TGCGCCAGCAGCCGGGTCCAGGGGGCGCGAAAAGGGGCCAACGTCCTGACTTTC.

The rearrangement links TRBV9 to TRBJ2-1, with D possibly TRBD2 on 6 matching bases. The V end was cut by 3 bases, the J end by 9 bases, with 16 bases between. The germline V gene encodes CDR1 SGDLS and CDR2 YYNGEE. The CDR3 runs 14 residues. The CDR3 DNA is TGTGCCAGCAGCGCGGGGGTGTTCGGGACTGAGCAGTTCTTC. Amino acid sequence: CASSAGVFGTEQFF.

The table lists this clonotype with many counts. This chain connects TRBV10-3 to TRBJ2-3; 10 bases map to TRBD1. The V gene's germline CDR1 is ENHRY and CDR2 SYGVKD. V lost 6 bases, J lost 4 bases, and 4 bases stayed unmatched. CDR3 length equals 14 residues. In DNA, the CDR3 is TGTGCCATCAGGGACAGGGGGAACGCAGATACGCAGTATTTT. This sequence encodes CAIRDRGNADTQYF.

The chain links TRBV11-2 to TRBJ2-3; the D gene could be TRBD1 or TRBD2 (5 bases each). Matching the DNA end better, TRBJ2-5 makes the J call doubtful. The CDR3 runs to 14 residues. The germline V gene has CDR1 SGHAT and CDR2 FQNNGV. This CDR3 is CASSQDLGAETQYF. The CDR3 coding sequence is TGTGCCAGCAGCCAAGATCTCGGGGCCGAGACCCAGTACTTC.

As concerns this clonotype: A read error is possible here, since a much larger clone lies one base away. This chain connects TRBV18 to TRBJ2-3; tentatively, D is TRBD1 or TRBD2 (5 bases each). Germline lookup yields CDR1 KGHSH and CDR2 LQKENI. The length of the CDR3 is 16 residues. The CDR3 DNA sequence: TGTGCCAGCCCACCTCCGGGGCCGAATCCCCCAGATACGCAGTATTTT. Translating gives CASPPPGPNPPDTQYF.

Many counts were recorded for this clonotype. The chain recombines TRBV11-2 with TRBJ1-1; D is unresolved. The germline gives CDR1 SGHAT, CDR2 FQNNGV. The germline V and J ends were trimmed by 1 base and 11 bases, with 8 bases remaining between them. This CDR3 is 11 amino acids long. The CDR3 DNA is TGTGCCAGCAGCTTAGGCTCGATGGCTTTCTTT. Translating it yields CASSLGSMAFF.

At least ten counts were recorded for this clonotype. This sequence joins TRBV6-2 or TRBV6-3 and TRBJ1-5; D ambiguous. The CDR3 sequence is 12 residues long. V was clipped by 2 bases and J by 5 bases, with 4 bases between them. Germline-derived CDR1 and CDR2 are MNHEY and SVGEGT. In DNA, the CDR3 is TGTGCCAGCAGTTACGGGGATCAGCCCCAGCATTTT. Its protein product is CASSYGDQPQHF.

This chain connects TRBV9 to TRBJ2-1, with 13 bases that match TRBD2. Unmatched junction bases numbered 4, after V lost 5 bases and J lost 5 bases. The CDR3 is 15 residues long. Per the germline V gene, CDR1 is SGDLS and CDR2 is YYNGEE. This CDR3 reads CASRPTSGRNNEQFF. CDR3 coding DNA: TGTGCCAGCAGACCGACTAGCGGGAGGAACAATGAGCAGTTCTTC.

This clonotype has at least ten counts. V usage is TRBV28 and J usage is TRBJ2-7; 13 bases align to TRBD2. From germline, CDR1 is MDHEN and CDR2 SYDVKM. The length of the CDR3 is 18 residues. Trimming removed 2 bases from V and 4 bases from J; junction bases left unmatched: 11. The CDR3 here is CASSLMGAGTSGIYEQYF. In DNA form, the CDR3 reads TGTGCCAGCAGTTTAATGGGGGCTGGGACTAGCGGGATATACGAGCAGTACTTC.

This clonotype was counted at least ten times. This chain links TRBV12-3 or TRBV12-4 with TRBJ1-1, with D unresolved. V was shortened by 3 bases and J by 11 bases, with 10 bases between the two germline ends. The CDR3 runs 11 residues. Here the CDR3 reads CASSLGMQAFF. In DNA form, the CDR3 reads TGTGCCAGCAGTTTGGGCATGCAGGCTTTCTTT.

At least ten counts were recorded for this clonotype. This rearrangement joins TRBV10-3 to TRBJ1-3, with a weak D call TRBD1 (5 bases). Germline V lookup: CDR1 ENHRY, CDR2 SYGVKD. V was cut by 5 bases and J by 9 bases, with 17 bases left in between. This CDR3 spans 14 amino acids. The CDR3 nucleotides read TGTGCCATCAGTCCAGGGCGGGCTTGGAGCACCATATATTTT. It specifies CAISPGRAWSTIYF.

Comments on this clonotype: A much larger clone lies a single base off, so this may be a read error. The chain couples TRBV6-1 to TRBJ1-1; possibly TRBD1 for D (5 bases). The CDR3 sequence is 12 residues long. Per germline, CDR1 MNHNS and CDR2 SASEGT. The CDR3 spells CASLGGTREVFF. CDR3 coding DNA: TGTGCCAGCCTCGGGGGAACCAGGGAAGTTTTCTTT.

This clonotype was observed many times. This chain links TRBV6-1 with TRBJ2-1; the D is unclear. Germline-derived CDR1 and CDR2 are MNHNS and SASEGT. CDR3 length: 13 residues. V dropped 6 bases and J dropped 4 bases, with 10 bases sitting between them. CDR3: CASSDRPYNEQFF. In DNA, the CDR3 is TGTGCCAGCAGCGACCGACCGTACAATGAGCAGTTCTTC.

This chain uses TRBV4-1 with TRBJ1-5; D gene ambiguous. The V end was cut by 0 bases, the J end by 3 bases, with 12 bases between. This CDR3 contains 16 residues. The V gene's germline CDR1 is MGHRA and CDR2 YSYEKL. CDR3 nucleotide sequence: TGCGCCAGCAGCCAAGATATCCCGAGCCTCAATCAGCCCCAGCATTTT. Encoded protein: CASSQDIPSLNQPQHF.

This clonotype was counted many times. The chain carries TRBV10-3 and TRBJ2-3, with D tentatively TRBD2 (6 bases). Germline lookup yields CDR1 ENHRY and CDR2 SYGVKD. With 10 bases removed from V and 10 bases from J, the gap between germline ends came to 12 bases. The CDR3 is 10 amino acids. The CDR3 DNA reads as TGTGCCACCTCTAGCGAGGCGCAGTATTTT. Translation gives CATSSEAQYF.

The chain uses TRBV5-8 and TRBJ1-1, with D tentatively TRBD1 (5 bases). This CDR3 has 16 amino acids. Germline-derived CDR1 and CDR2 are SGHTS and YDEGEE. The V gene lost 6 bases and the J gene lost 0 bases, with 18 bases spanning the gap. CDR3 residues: CASTSRSGTLNTEAFF. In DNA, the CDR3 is TGTGCCAGCACCTCAAGGTCGGGGACGCTGAACACTGAAGCTTTCTTT.

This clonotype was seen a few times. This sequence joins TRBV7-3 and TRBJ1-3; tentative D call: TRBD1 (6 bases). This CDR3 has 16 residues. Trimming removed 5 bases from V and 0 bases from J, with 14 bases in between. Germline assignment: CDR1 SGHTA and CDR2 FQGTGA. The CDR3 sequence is CASSGRTDYSGNTIYF. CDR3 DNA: TGTGCCAGCAGCGGCAGGACAGATTACTCTGGAAACACCATATATTTT.

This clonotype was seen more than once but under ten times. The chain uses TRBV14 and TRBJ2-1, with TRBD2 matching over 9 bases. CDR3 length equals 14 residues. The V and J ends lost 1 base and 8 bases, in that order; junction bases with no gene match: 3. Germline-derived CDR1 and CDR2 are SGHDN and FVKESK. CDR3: CASSQVSGSYEQFF. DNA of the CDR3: TGTGCCAGCAGCCAAGTTAGCGGGAGCTATGAGCAGTTCTTC.

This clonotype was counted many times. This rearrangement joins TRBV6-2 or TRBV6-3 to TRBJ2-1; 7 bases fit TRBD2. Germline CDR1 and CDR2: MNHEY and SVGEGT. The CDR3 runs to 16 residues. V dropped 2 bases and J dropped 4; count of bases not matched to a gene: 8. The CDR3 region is CASSYPVREGYNEQFF. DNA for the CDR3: TGTGCCAGCAGTTACCCTGTCAGGGAGGGATACAATGAGCAGTTCTTC.

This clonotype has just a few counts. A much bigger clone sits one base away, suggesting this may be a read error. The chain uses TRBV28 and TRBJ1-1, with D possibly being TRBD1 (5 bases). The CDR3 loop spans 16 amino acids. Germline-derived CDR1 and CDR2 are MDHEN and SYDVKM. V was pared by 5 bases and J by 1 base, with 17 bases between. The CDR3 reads CASSPQAGTGNTEAFF. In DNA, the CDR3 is TGTGCCAGCAGTCCCCAGGCTGGGACCGGGAACACTGAAGCTTTCTTT. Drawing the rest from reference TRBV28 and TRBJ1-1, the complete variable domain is DVKVTQSSRYLVKRTGEKVFLECVQDMDHENMFWYRQDPGLGLRLIYFSYDVKMKEKGDIPEGYSVSREKKERFSLILESASTNQTSMYLCASSPQAGTGNTEAFFGQGTRLTVV.